These T cell receptor beta chains were read from a single sample in a study of neurological immune-mediated disorders. TCRdb re-called the 5' RACE reads through MiXCR, storing one row per CDR3 protein. The data show about 74,000 distinct CDR3 sequences, roughly 5.6% seen once. Sequences were obtained from PBMCs. The receptors come from a man in his late teens or twenties with multiple sclerosis. Both conserved end residues are part of each CDR3. The D gene is left open where the match is weak. For some rows the clone size is stated as once, few or many, or as a class when expanded; others skip it.

v_gene	d_gene	j_gene	abundance	CDR3aa	CDR3nt
TRBV12-3/TRBV12-4	-	TRBJ2-6	few	CASSFMVTGAKVLTF	TGTGCCAGCAGTTTCATGGTGACTGGGGCCAAAGTCCTGACTTTC
TRBV10-3	-	TRBJ2-7	few	CAIRPENSYEQYF	TGTGCCATCAGACCGGAAAACTCCTACGAGCAGTACTTC
TRBV7-9	-	TRBJ2-7	few	CASSLVGEIRGLDYEQYF	TGTGCCAGCAGCTTAGTAGGAGAAATTCGGGGTCTCGACTACGAGCAGTACTTC
TRBV6-4	-	TRBJ2-2	many	CASSGDNTGELFF	TGTGCCAGCAGTGGAGATAACACCGGGGAGCTGTTTTTT
TRBV5-1	TRBD1	TRBJ2-2	-	CASSLTGGAHTGELFF	TGCGCCAGCAGCCTAACAGGGGGCGCGCACACCGGGGAGCTGTTTTTT
TRBV12-3/TRBV12-4	-	TRBJ1-5	many	CASRITALGQPQHF	TGTGCCAGCAGGATAACAGCGTTGGGTCAGCCCCAGCATTTT
TRBV20-1	-	TRBJ1-1	many	CSARNAKVTEAFF	TGCAGTGCTAGGAACGCTAAAGTCACTGAAGCTTTCTTT
TRBV7-2	TRBD2	TRBJ2-3	many	CASSLAGGYTDTQYF	TGTGCCAGCAGCTTAGCGGGAGGGTACACAGATACGCAGTATTTT
TRBV9	-	TRBJ2-1	many	CASSVEKRGPHNEQFF	TGTGCCAGCAGCGTAGAGAAGCGTGGCCCCCACAATGAGCAGTTCTTC
TRBV3-1	-	TRBJ2-2	many	CASSQGGATWGAGELFF	TGTGCCAGCAGCCAAGGCGGGGCTACATGGGGAGCCGGGGAGCTGTTTTTT
TRBV15	TRBD2	TRBJ2-1	-	CATSRVRLEKREYTFF	TGTGCCACCAGCAGAGTGAGGCTGGAAAAGCGGGAGTATACGTTCTTC
TRBV7-8	-	TRBJ1-4	many	CASSSHTYLQGRKEKLFF	TGTGCCAGCAGCTCCCATACGTACCTTCAGGGTCGCAAGGAAAAACTGTTTTTT
TRBV10-3	-	TRBJ2-1	many	CAISESPGAGSEQFF	TGTGCCATCAGTGAGTCTCCCGGTGCGGGGAGTGAGCAGTTCTTC
TRBV20-1	-	TRBJ2-1	many	CNPRSAFEQFF	TGCAACCCTCGGTCGGCATTTGAGCAGTTCTTC
TRBV20-1	TRBD1	TRBJ1-1	many	CSASNRGRSTEAFF	TGCAGTGCTAGCAACAGGGGGCGTAGCACTGAAGCTTTCTTT